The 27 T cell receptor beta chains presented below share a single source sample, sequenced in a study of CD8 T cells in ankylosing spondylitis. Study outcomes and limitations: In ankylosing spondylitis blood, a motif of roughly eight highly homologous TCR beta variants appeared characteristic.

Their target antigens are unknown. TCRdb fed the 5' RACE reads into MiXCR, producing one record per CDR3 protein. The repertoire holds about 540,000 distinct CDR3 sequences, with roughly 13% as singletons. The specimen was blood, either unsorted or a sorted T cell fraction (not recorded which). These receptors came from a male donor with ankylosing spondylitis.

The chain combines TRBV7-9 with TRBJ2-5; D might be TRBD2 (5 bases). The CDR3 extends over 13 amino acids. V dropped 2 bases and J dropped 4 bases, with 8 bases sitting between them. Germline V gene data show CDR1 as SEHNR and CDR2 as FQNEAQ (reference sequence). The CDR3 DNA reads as TGTGCCAGCAGCTTACGGGCGGGAGAGACCCAGTACTTC. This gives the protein CASSLRAGETQYF.

CDR3 residues: CASSQSRQATNEKLFF. CDR3 nucleotide sequence: TGTGCCAGCAGCCAATCCCGACAGGCAACTAATGAAAAACTGTTTTTT. V and J are TRBV16 and TRBJ1-4, with D perhaps matching TRBD1 (6 bases). The CDR3 runs 16 residues. The germline V and J ends were trimmed by 0 bases and 0 bases, with 8 bases remaining between them. Germline V gene lookup returns CDR1 KGHSY and CDR2 FQNENV.

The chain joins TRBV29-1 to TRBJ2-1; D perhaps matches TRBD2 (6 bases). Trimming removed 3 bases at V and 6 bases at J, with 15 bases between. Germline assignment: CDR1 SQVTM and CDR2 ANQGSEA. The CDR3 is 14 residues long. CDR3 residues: CSVDRGGGGNEQFF. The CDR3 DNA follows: TGCAGCGTTGATCGGGGAGGTGGGGGCAATGAGCAGTTCTTC.

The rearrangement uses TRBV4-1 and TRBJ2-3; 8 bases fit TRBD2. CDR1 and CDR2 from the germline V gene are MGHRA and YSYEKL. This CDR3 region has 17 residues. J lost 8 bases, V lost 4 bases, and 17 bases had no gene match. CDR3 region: CASSPLGSPLGGGTQYF. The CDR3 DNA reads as TGCGCCAGCAGCCCCTTGGGGAGCCCGCTCGGGGGGGGTACGCAGTATTTT.

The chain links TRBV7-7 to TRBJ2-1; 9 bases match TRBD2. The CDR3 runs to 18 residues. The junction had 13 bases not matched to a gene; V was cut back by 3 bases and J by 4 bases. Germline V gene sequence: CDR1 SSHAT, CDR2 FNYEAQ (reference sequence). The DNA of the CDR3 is TGTGCCAGCAGCTTTTCTCTAGCGGGGCCCCCTCCTTACAATGAGCAGTTCTTC. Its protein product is CASSFSLAGPPPYNEQFF.

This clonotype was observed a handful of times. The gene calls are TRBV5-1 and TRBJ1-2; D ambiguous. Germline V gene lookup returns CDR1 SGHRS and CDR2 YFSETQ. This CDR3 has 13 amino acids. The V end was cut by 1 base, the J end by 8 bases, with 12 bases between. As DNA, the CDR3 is TGCGCCAGCAGCTTGCCCAGCGAACACGGCTACACCTTC. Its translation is CASSLPSEHGYTF.

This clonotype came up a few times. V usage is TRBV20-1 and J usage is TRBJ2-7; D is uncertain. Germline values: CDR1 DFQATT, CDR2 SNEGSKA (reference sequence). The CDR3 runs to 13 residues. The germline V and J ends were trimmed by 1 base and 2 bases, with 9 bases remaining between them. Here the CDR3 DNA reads TGCAGTGCTAGAGTTCTCCTCCCCTACGAGCAGTACTTC. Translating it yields CSARVLLPYEQYF.

The CDR3 protein is CASSPRTGPAEQYF. The DNA of the CDR3 is TGTGCCAGCAGCCCGCGGACAGGGCCGGCCGAGCAGTACTTC. V is TRBV7-8 and J is TRBJ2-7, with 8 bases identical to TRBD1. The V segment lost 5 bases and the J segment 6 bases; nucleotides outside the gene matches: 9. CDR3 length: 14 residues. Germline V gene sequence: CDR1 SGHVS, CDR2 FQNEAQ.

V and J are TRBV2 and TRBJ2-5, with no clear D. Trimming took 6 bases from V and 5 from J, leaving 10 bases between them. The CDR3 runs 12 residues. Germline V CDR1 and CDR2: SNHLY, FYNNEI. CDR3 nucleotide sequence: TGTGCCAGCAGGGACCCCTGGGAGACCCAGTACTTC. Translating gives CASRDPWETQYF.

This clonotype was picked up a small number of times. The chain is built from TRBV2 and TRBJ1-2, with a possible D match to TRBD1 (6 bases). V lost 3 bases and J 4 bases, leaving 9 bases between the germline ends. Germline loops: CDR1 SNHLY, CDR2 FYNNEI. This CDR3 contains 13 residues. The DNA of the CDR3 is TGTGCCAGCAGTGACAGGGGAAGCTATGGCTACACCTTC. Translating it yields CASSDRGSYGYTF.

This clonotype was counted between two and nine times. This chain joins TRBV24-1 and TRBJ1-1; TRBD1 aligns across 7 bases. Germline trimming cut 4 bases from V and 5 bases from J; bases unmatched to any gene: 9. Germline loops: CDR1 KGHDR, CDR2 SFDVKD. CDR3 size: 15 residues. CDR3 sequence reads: CATSDPRQGGTEAFF. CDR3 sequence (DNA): TGTGCCACCAGTGACCCCCGACAGGGTGGGACTGAAGCTTTCTTT.

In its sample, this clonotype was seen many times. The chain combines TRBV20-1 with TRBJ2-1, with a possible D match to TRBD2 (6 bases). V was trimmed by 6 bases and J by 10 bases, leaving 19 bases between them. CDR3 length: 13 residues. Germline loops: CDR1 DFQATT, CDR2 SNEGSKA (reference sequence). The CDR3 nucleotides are TGCAGTGCGGACTACAATTTTGACTCCGAGCAGTTCTTC. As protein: CSADYNFDSEQFF.

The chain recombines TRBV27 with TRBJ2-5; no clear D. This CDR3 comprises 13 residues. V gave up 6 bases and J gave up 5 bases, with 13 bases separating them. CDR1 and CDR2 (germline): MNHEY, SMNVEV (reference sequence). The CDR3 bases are TGTGCCAGCAGAATAGGTGGGTCGGAGACCCAGTACTTC. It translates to CASRIGGSETQYF.

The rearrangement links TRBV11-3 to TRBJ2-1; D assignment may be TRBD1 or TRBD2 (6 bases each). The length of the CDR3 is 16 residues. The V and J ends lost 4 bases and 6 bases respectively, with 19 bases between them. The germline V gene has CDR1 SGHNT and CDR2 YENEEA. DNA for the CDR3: TGTGCCAGCAGCTCAGGGCGTGGGGGGCGGATCAATGAGCAGTTCTTC. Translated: CASSSGRGGRINEQFF.

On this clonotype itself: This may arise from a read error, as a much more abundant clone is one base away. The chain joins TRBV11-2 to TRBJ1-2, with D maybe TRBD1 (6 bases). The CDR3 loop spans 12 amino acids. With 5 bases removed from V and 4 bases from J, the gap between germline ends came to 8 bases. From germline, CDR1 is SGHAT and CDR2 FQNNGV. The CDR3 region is CASSPDSYGYTF. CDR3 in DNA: TGTGCCAGCAGCCCGGACAGCTATGGCTACACCTTC. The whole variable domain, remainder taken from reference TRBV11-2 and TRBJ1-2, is EAGVAQSPRYKIIEKRQSVAFWCNPISGHATLYWYQQILGQGPKLLIQFQNNGVVDDSQLPKDRFSAERLKGVDSTLKIQPAKLEDSAVYLCASSPDSYGYTFGSGTRLTVV.

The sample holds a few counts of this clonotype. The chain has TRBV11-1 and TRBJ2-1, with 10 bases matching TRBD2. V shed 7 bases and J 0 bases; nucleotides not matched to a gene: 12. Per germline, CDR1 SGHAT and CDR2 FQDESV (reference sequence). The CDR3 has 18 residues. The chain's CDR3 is CASTSGLAGVHSYNEQFF. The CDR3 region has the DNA TGTGCCAGCACATCCGGCCTAGCGGGAGTACACTCCTACAATGAGCAGTTCTTC.

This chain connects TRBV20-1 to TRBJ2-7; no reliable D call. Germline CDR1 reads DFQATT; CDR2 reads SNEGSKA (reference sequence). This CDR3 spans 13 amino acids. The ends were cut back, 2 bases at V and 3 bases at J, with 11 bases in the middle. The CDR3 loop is CSARYIGSYEQYF. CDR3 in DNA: TGCAGTGCTAGATATATCGGCAGCTACGAGCAGTACTTC.

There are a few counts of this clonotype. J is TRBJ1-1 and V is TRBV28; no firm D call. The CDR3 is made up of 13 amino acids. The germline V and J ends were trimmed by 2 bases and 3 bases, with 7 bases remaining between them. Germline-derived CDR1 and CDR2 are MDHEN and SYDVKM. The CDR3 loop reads CASSLIQHTEAFF. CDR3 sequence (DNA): TGTGCCAGCAGTTTAATCCAGCACACTGAAGCTTTCTTT. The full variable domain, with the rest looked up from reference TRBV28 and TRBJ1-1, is DVKVTQSSRYLVKRTGEKVFLECVQDMDHENMFWYRQDPGLGLRLIYFSYDVKMKEKGDIPEGYSVSREKKERFSLILESASTNQTSMYLCASSLIQHTEAFFGQGTRLTVV.

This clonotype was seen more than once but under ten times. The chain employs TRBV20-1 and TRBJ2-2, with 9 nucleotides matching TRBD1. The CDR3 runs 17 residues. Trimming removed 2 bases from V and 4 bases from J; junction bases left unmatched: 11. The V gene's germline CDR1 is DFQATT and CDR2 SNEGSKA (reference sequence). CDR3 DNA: TGCAGTGCTAGACTTTACAGGGGGCGCAGGAGCACCGGGGAGCTGTTTTTT. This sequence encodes CSARLYRGRRSTGELFF.

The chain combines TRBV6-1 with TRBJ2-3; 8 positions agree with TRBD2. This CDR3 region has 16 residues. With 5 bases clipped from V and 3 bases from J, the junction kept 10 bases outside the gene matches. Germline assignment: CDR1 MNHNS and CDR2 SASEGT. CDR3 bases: TGTGCCAGCAGTACCGCACAGCGGGAGTTTACAGATACGCAGTATTTT. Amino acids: CASSTAQREFTDTQYF.

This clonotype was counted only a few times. The CDR3 is CASSLMGMRVTDTQYF. The CDR3 DNA sequence: TGTGCCAGCAGTTTAATGGGGATGAGGGTCACAGATACGCAGTATTTT. The genes are TRBV28 and TRBJ2-3, with D perhaps matching TRBD2 (5 bases). Trimming removed 2 bases from V and 2 bases from J, with 14 bases in between. The CDR3 length is 16 residues. Germline loops: CDR1 MDHEN, CDR2 SYDVKM.

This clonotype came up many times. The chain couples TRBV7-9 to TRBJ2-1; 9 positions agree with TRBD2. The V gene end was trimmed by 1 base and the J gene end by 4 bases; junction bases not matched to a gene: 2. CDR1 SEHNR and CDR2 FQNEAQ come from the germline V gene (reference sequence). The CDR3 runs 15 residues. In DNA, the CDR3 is TGTGCCAGCAGCTTAGGGACTAGCGAGTACAATGAGCAGTTCTTC. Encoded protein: CASSLGTSEYNEQFF.

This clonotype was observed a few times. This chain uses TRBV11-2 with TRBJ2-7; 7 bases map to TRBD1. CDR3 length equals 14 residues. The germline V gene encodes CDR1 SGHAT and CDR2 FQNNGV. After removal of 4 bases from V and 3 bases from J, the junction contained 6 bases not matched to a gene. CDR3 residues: CASSSGQVDYEQYF. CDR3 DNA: TGTGCCAGCAGCTCTGGACAGGTAGACTACGAGCAGTACTTC.

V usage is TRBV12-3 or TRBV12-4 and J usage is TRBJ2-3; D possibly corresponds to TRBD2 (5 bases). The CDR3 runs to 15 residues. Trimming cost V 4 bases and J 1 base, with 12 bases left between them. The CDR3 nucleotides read TGTGCCAGCAGTTCACGAGGGCCCCGCACAGATACGCAGTATTTT. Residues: CASSSRGPRTDTQYF.

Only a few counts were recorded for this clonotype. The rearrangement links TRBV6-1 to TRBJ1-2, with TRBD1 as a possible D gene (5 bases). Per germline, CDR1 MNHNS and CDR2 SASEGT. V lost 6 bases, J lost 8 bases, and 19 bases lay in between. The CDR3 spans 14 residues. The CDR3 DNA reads TGTGCCAGCAGCACGCCGGGACGGGCTGACGGCTACACCTTC. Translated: CASSTPGRADGYTF.

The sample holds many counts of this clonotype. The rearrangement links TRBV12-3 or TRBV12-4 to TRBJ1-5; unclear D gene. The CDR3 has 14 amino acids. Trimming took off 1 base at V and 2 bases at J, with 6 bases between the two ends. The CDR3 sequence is CASSLGYGNQPQHF. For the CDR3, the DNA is TGTGCCAGCAGTTTAGGGTACGGCAATCAGCCCCAGCATTTT.

CDR3 amino acids: CANVPPGVAGSNTGELFF. The CDR3 nucleotides are TGTGCCAACGTACCCCCGGGGGTAGCGGGAAGTAACACCGGGGAGCTGTTTTTT. The chain combines TRBV2 with TRBJ2-2, with 8 positions matching TRBD2. The V and J ends lost 10 bases and 2 bases, in that order; junction bases with no gene match: 18. CDR1 and CDR2 from the germline V gene are SNHLY and FYNNEI. The CDR3 sequence is 18 residues long.